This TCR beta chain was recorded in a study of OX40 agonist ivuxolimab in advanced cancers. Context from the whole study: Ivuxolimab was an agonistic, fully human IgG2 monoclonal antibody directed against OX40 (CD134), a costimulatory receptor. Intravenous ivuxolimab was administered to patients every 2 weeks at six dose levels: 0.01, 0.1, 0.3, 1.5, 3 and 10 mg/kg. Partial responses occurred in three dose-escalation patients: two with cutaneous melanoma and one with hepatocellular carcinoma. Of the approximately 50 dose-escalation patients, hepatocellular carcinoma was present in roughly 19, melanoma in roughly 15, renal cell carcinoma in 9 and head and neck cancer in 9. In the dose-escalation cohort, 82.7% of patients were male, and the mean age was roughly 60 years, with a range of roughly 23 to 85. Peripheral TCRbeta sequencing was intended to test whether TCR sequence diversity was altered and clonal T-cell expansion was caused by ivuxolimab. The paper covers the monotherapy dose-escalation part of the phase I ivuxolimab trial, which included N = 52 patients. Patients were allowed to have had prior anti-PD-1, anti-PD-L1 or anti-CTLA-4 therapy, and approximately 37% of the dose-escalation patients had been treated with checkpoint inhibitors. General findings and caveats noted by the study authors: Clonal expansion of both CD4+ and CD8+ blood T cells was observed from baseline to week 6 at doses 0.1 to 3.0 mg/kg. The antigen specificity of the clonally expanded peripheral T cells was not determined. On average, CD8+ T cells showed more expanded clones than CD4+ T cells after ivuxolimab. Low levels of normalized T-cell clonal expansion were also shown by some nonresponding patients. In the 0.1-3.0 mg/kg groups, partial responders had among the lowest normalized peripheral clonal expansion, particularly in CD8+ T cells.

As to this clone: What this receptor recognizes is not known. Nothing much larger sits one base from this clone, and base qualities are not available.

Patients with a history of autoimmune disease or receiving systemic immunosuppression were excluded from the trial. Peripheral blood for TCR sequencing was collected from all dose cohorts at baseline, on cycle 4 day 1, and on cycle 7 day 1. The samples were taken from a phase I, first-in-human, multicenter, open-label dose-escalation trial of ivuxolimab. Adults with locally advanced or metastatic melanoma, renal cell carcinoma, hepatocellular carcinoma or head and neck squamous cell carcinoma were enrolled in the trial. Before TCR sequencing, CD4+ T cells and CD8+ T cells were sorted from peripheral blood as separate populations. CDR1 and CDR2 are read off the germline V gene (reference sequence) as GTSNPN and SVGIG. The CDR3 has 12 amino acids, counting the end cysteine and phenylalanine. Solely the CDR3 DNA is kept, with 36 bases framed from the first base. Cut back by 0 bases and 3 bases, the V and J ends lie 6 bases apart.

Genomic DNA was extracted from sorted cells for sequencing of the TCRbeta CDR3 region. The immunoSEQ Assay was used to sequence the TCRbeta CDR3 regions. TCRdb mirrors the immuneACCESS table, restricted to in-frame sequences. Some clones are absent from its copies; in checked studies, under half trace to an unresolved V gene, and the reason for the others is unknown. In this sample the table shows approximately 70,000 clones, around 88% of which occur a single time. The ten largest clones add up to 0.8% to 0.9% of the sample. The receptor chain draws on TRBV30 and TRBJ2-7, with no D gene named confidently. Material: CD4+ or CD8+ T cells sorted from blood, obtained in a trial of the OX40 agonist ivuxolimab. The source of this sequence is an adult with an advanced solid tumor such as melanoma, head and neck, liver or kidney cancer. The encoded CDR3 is CAWSVRGYEQYF. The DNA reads TGTGCCTGGAGTGTTCGAGGCTACGAGCAGTACTTC.